The subject of this entry is one T cell receptor (beta chain). Its binding antigen is unknown. No base quality information exists; no much larger clone differs at one position. The data are from a study of blood T cell repertoires in COVID-19 (dated by TCRdb to between 2020 and 2021). Concerning the study at large: Samples from collaborators originated in the United States, Italy and Spain and spanned both the acute and convalescent phases of COVID-19. The material from the prospective study consisted of cDNA or gDNA derived from T cells, B-cell-depleted T cells, or PBMCs. Subjects who had been exposed to COVID-19, were actively infected with it, or had recovered from it provided the deeply sampled blood TCRbeta repertoires that made up the dataset. The repertoires were released in a freely available public database meant as a resource for research on the immune response to SARS-CoV-2. Samples were obtained from the ongoing ImmuneRACE study (first 160 participants) and from some 1,200 subjects provided by 6 global collaborators. The sample metadata nearly always contained a de-identified subject ID, COVID-19 status, age in years and sex. Where available, HLA class I and class II types were obtained from metadata supplied by the sample provider rather than from assay-based typing.

Here is what the overall study found, with its caveats: The quantity of clinical and demographic metadata differed by source and by participant and was supplied without curation.

TCRbeta CDR3 regions were amplified from genomic DNA by means of the immunoSEQ Assay, a bias-controlled multiplex PCR. Under the source paper's analysis protocol: The number of nucleated cells in each sample was estimated by amplification of reference gene primers within the assay. To quantify the absolute abundance of each unique TCRbeta CDR3 rearrangement, sequence reads were collapsed and filtered. For each sample, productive Simpson clonality was calculated as the square root of Simpson's diversity index over productive rearrangements. The table was pulled from immuneACCESS by TCRdb, which kept in-frame rearrangements only. Such tables lose some clones; where checked, under half of the loss comes from unresolved V genes, and the rest has no known cause. That table gives V, J and clone size, and the DNA gave D and trimming. This sample is represented by 200,000 to 250,000 clones; around 81% of them were singletons. The top ten hold about 2.1% of the sample.

CDR1 and CDR2, per the germline V gene, are SGHRS and YFSETQ. Inclusive of the bounding cysteine and phenylalanine, the CDR3 is 13 residues long. Just the 39-base CDR3 DNA is kept, in frame starting at base 1. V is pared back by 2 bases and J by 3 bases, with 8 bases lying between the germline termini. Each collaborating institution followed its own protocols to collect whole blood in K2EDTA tubes. For TCRbeta analysis, collaborators shipped samples in one of three forms: frozen whole blood, isolated PBMCs, or DNA extracted from either of those sample types. The chain is assembled from TRBV5-1 and TRBJ2-5, with no confident D gene call. This sequence was found in a woman aged 60-70 years with acute or convalescent COVID-19. Sequencing used peripheral blood. The nucleotides read TGCGCCAGCAGCTTTGTCCCAAAAGAGACCCAGTACTTC. Translated, it gives CASSFVPKETQYF.